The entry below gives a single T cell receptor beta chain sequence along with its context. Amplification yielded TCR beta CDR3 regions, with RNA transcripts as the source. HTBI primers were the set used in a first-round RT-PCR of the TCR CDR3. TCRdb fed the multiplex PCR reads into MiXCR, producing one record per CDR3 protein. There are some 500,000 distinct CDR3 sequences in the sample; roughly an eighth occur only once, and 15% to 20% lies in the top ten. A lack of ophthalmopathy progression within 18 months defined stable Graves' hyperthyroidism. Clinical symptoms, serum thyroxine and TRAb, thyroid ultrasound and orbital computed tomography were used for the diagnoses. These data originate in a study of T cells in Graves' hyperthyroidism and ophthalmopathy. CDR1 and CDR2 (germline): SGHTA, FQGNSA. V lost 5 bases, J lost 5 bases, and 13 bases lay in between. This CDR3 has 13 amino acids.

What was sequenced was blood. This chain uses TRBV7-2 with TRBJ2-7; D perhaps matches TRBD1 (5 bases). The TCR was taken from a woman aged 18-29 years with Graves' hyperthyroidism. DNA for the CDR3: TGTGCCAGCAGCCGACTGGTCAGGGACGAGCAGTACTTC. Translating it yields CASSRLVRDEQYF.